The 21 T cell receptor beta chains below come from one sample, sequenced in a study of blood T cell dynamics during melanoma immunotherapy. Time point defined: week 3, after first cycle of checkpoint inhibitor. The data were produced by immunoSEQ multiplex PCR, yet TCRdb's version contains in-frame clones alone and is incomplete. The sample yields some 20,000 clones, about 85% seen once. Source: blood, taken from a patient treated with checkpoint blockade. These TCRs come from a human donor with melanoma.

This clone was seen a single time. The V and J genes are TRBV19 and TRBJ2-1; D gene ambiguous. Trimming pared 7 bases from V and 5 bases from J, leaving 12 bases between. The CDR3 is 13 residues long. Per germline, CDR1 LNHDA and CDR2 SQIVND (reference sequence). The CDR3 is CASNPPEHNEQFF. Here the CDR3 DNA reads TGTGCCAGTAACCCTCCTGAGCACAATGAGCAGTTCTTC.

The genes are TRBV6-1 and TRBJ1-5, with 8 bases lining up with TRBD1. Per germline, CDR1 MNHNS and CDR2 SASEGT. J lost 3 bases, V lost 6 bases, and 7 bases had no gene match. The CDR3 spans 15 residues. CDR3 amino acids: CASRIDRGFNQPQHF. The DNA of the CDR3 is TGTGCCAGCAGGATTGACAGGGGATTCAATCAGCCCCAGCATTTT.

The V gene is TRBV19, the J gene TRBJ1-3; D remains unclear. CDR1 and CDR2 from the germline V gene are LNHDA and SQIVND (reference sequence). Trimming cost V 4 bases and J 0 bases, with 7 bases left between them. This CDR3 is 14 amino acids long. The CDR3 here is CASSTPYSGNTIYF. For the CDR3, the DNA is TGTGCCAGTAGTACGCCCTACTCTGGAAACACCATATATTTT.

The chain uses TRBV6-1 and TRBJ2-1; the D gene is possibly TRBD2 (6 bases). The germline V and J ends were trimmed by 6 bases and 3 bases, with 12 bases remaining between them. Germline V gene sequence: CDR1 MNHNS, CDR2 SASEGT. CDR3 length: 14 amino acids. CDR3 nucleotides: TGTGCCAGCAGGAGGGTGCGGGGCTACAATGAGCAGTTCTTC. It translates to CASRRVRGYNEQFF.

The chain recombines TRBV7-2 with TRBJ1-3; D is unclear. CDR1 and CDR2 from the germline V gene are SGHTA and FQGNSA. Trimming took 2 bases from V and 1 from J, leaving 6 bases between them. The CDR3 is made up of 14 amino acids. CDR3 nucleotide sequence: TGTGCCAGCAGCTTACTAGGGTCTGGAAACACCATATATTTT. This codes for CASSLLGSGNTIYF.

The chain joins TRBV9 to TRBJ2-7, with D possibly matching TRBD2 (6 bases). This CDR3 comprises 14 residues. Trimming removed 0 bases at V and 6 bases at J, with 13 bases between. Germline V gene data show CDR1 as SGDLS and CDR2 as YYNGEE. CDR3 bases: TGTGCCAGCAGCGTAGCCCAGCGGGCGGTCGAGCAGTACTTC. Its translation: CASSVAQRAVEQYF.

The chain employs TRBV5-6 and TRBJ2-7, with D possibly being TRBD1 or TRBD2 (5 bases each). The V gene's germline CDR1 is SGHDT and CDR2 YYEEEE. V lost 4 bases to trimming and J lost 0 bases, with 11 bases between them. This CDR3 has 14 residues. The CDR3 DNA follows: TGTGCCAGCAGCGCCTCCGGGACCTCCTACGAGCAGTACTTC. Its protein is CASSASGTSYEQYF.

The V call is TRBV4-1, the J call TRBJ2-7; tentative D call: TRBD1 (5 bases). This CDR3 spans 14 amino acids. V gave up 0 bases and J gave up 2 bases, with 8 bases separating them. Germline lookup yields CDR1 MGHRA and CDR2 YSYEKL. The CDR3 nucleotides read TGCGCCAGCAGCCAAGATGTGGGGCCCTACGAGCAGTACTTC. Translated: CASSQDVGPYEQYF.

This clone came up once. The chain has TRBV21-1 and TRBJ2-1; no check of the table's D call, TRBD2, against the DNA was made. TRBV21-1 counts as a pseudogene. The CDR3 sequence is 16 residues long. The CDR3 is CASSKEGLAVRNEQFF. CDR3 nucleotide sequence: TGTGCCAGCAGCAAAGAGGGACTAGCTGTTCGCAATGAGCAGTTCTTC.

The genes are TRBV21-1 and TRBJ2-2; the DNA was not compared with TRBD2, the D call given in the table. TRBV21-1 is a pseudogene. This CDR3 region has 19 residues. The DNA for the CDR3 is TGTGCCAGCAGCAAAGAGCTCAATCCCGGGGGTGTTCCGGTCGGGGAGCTGTTTTTT. It codes for CASSKELNPGGVPVGELFF.

The chain has TRBV6-5 and TRBJ2-7; 8 bases map to TRBD1. V lost 5 bases and J lost 5; bases outside the gene matches: 11. This CDR3 contains 15 residues. Germline CDR1 and CDR2: MNHEY and SVGAGI. The CDR3 reads CASSVLWTGNDEQYF. The DNA of the CDR3 is TGTGCCAGCAGTGTTCTCTGGACAGGGAACGACGAGCAGTACTTC.

CDR3 sequence reads: CASSSMAASYNEQFF. The DNA of the CDR3 is TGTGCCAGCAGCTCTATGGCAGCTTCCTACAATGAGCAGTTCTTC. The chain couples TRBV11-2 to TRBJ2-1; D unclear. CDR1 and CDR2 from the germline V gene are SGHAT and FQNNGV. The CDR3 contains 15 residues. Trimming took off 4 bases at V and 1 base at J, with 11 bases between the two ends. The full variable domain, with the rest looked up from reference TRBV11-2 and TRBJ2-1, is EAGVAQSPRYKIIEKRQSVAFWCNPISGHATLYWYQQILGQGPKLLIQFQNNGVVDDSQLPKDRFSAERLKGVDSTLKIQPAKLEDSAVYLCASSSMAASYNEQFFGPGTRLTVL.

V is TRBV29-1 and J is TRBJ2-1; the D gene is possibly TRBD2 (6 bases). This CDR3 is 12 amino acids long. Germline-derived CDR1 and CDR2 are SQVTM and ANQGSEA. The V gene lost 6 bases and the J gene lost 6 bases, with 12 bases spanning the gap. This chain's CDR3 is CSVPLALNEQFF. CDR3 in DNA: TGCAGCGTGCCCCTAGCGCTCAATGAGCAGTTCTTC.

V gene TRBV28 combines with J gene TRBJ1-2, with a tentative D call TRBD1 (6 bases). The CDR3 runs 12 residues. Germline assignment: CDR1 MDHEN and CDR2 SYDVKM. V was pared by 6 bases and J by 1 base, with 6 bases between. CDR3 protein: CASRDSNYGYTF. In DNA, the CDR3 is TGTGCCAGCAGGGACAGTAACTATGGCTACACCTTC.

The V gene is TRBV7-9, the J gene TRBJ1-4; a weak D match, TRBD1 (6 bases). Germline V gene data show CDR1 as SEHNR and CDR2 as FQNEAQ (reference sequence). The CDR3 length is 14 residues. The ends were cut back, 3 bases at V and 6 bases at J, with 11 bases in the middle. CDR3: CASSFPRGDEKLFF. The DNA of the CDR3 is TGTGCCAGCAGCTTCCCAAGGGGGGATGAAAAACTGTTTTTT. The whole variable domain, filled in from reference TRBV7-9 and TRBJ1-4, reads DTGVSQNPRHKITKRGQNVTFRCDPISEHNRLYWYRQTLGQGPEFLTYFQNEAQLEKSRLLSDRFSAERPKGSFSTLEIQRTEQGDSAMYLCASSFPRGDEKLFFGSGTQLSVL.

In this sample, this clone turned up once. The chain joins TRBV4-2 to TRBJ2-5; D perhaps matches TRBD1 (5 bases). The J call is in doubt because the DNA end fits TRBJ2-7 better. CDR3 length: 15 amino acids. The germline CDR1 and CDR2 sequences are LGHNA and YNFKEQ. The CDR3 DNA sequence: TGTGCCAGCAGCCCAGGGCTGGCCATGTCATCCGAGCAGTACTTC. As protein: CASSPGLAMSSEQYF.

This clone occurred a few times. The chain uses TRBV19 and TRBJ1-3, with a weak D call TRBD1 (5 bases). V was shortened by 7 bases and J by 7 bases, with 14 bases between the two germline ends. Germline lookup yields CDR1 LNHDA and CDR2 SQIVND (reference sequence). The CDR3 totals 13 residues. For the CDR3, the DNA is TGTGCCAGTACCACAGGACGGGGTAACACCATATATTTT. It encodes CASTTGRGNTIYF.

V and J are TRBV7-3 and TRBJ1-3, with 10 nucleotides matching TRBD1. The CDR3 contains 13 residues. Germline loops: CDR1 SGHTA, CDR2 FQGTGA. V trimming: 8 bases; J trimming: 2 bases; junction bases outside the gene matches: 0. CDR3 in DNA: TGTGCCAGCGGGACAGGGGCTGGAAACACCATATATTTT. It is translated as CASGTGAGNTIYF.

V is TRBV5-1 and J is TRBJ2-1, with TRBD1 identical over 10 bases. V was clipped by 5 bases and J by 4 bases; unmatched bases: 12. In germline, CDR1 is SGHRS, CDR2 YFSETQ. This CDR3 is 17 amino acids long. CDR3 nucleotide sequence: TGCGCCAGCAGTCCCCCAGGGGGGGACAGGGGTTACAATGAGCAGTTCTTC. Residues: CASSPPGGDRGYNEQFF.

This sequence joins TRBV28 and TRBJ1-3; TRBD1 matches 8 bases. Unmatched junction bases numbered 4, after V lost 8 bases and J lost 4 bases. This CDR3 region has 13 residues. CDR1 is MDHEN and CDR2 is SYDVKM in the germline V gene. The CDR3 sequence: CASAQGAGNTIYF. The CDR3 DNA reads TGTGCCAGCGCCCAGGGGGCGGGAAACACCATATATTTT.

The chain couples TRBV2 to TRBJ2-3; D may be TRBD1 or TRBD2 (5 bases each). V lost 9 bases to trimming and J lost 5 bases, with 15 bases between them. The germline gives CDR1 SNHLY, CDR2 FYNNEI. The length of the CDR3 is 13 residues. The CDR3 coding sequence is TGTGCCAGTGACCGGGACCTAGGAGATACGCAGTATTTT. Encoded protein: CASDRDLGDTQYF.